Listed here are 20 T cell receptor beta chains from one sample, sequenced in a study of CD8 T cells in Susac syndrome. With random hexamers, reverse transcription was performed on about 0.45 to 1 ug of RNA. Each CDR3 protein is one row after TCRdb ran MiXCR on the immunoSEQ multiplex PCR reads. This sample carries around 150,000 distinct CDR3 sequences, over 90% of them seen once, and the ten largest clones take more than 0.15%. Specimen: CD8+ T cells from PBMCs. Receptor source: a human donor with Susac syndrome.

The chain uses TRBV6-5 and TRBJ2-6; D not resolved. CDR3 length: 15 residues. Per the germline V gene, CDR1 is MNHEY and CDR2 is SVGAGI. Trimming took off 8 bases at V and 2 bases at J, with 13 bases between the two ends. The DNA of the CDR3 is TGTGCCAGCCTCGGACGCCCTCCTGGGGCCAACGTCCTGACTTTC. It specifies CASLGRPPGANVLTF.

The chain recombines TRBV9 with TRBJ1-1; D call uncertain. Germline V lookup: CDR1 SGDLS, CDR2 YYNGEE. CDR3 length: 15 amino acids. Trimming left V 0 bases short and J 4 bases short, with 13 bases between. CDR3 protein: CASSVAAGSSTEAFF. The CDR3 DNA sequence: TGTGCCAGCAGCGTAGCGGCCGGGTCGAGCACTGAAGCTTTCTTT.

The gene calls are TRBV7-9 and TRBJ2-7; D possibly corresponds to TRBD1 (6 bases). The CDR3 spans 14 residues. Germline CDR1 SEHNR, CDR2 FQNEAQ (reference sequence). V lost 5 bases and J 1 base, leaving 12 bases between the germline ends. The CDR3, as DNA: TGTGCCAGCAGCACCTACAGGGTTTCCTACGAGCAGTACTTC. This codes for CASSTYRVSYEQYF. The variable domain in full, completed from reference TRBV7-9 and TRBJ2-7, reads DTGVSQNPRHKITKRGQNVTFRCDPISEHNRLYWYRQTLGQGPEFLTYFQNEAQLEKSRLLSDRFSAERPKGSFSTLEIQRTEQGDSAMYLCASSTYRVSYEQYFGPGTRLTVT.

This rearrangement joins TRBV7-9 to TRBJ1-5; the D is unclear. This CDR3 is 14 amino acids long. CDR1 is SEHNR and CDR2 is FQNEAQ in the germline V gene (reference sequence). The germline V and J ends were trimmed by 1 base and 3 bases, with 7 bases remaining between them. The CDR3 bases are TGTGCCAGCAGCTTAGACAGCCTCAATCAGCCCCAGCATTTT. It translates to CASSLDSLNQPQHF.

This chain joins TRBV24-1 and TRBJ1-2; a possible D gene is TRBD1 (5 bases). Trimming took off 4 bases at V and 4 bases at J, with 12 bases between the two ends. CDR3 size: 14 residues. Germline loops: CDR1 KGHDR, CDR2 SFDVKD. The CDR3, as DNA: TGTGCCACCAGTGACGCGAGGGGAGGCTATGGCTACACCTTC. Translated, it gives CATSDARGGYGYTF.

The chain joins TRBV5-1 to TRBJ2-2; tentative D call: TRBD2 (7 bases). V lost 0 bases, J lost 5 bases, and 20 bases lay in between. Germline V gene data show CDR1 as SGHRS and CDR2 as YFSETQ. The CDR3 runs to 18 residues. CDR3 sequence: CASSLDWPRGLSTGELFF. The CDR3, as DNA: TGCGCCAGCAGCTTGGACTGGCCGCGGGGGCTTTCAACCGGGGAGCTGTTTTTT. Based on the CDR3 plus reference TRBV5-1 and TRBJ2-2, the full variable domain is KAGVTQTPRYLIKTRGQQVTLSCSPISGHRSVSWYQQTPGQGLQFLFEYFSETQRNKGNFPGRFSGRQFSNSRSEMNVSTLELGDSALYLCASSLDWPRGLSTGELFFGEGSRLTVL.

The chain has TRBV27 and TRBJ2-7; the match to TRBD2 covers 12 bases. CDR1 and CDR2 (germline): MNHEY, SMNVEV (reference sequence). This CDR3 has 17 amino acids. The V and J ends lost 2 bases and 2 bases, in that order; junction bases with no gene match: 7. The CDR3 DNA follows: TGTGCCAGCAGTTTAGGCACTAGCGGGAGGACCACCTACGAGCAGTACTTC. Translation gives CASSLGTSGRTTYEQYF.

The chain combines TRBV27 with TRBJ2-1; D gene ambiguous. Germline CDR1 reads MNHEY; CDR2 reads SMNVEV (reference sequence). The CDR3 is 14 amino acids. Trimming pared 2 bases from V and 6 bases from J, leaving 11 bases between. The CDR3 coding sequence is TGTGCCAGCAGTTTAAGGGCAGTGCTCAATGAGCAGTTCTTC. As protein: CASSLRAVLNEQFF.

The V call is TRBV28, the J call TRBJ2-2; perhaps TRBD2 as D (6 bases). The CDR3 runs 16 residues. The V gene lost 3 bases and the J gene lost 0 bases, with 11 bases spanning the gap. CDR1 and CDR2 (germline): MDHEN, SYDVKM. The CDR3 sequence: CASSFSGGSNTGELFF. Here the CDR3 DNA reads TGTGCCAGCAGTTTTTCAGGAGGGTCGAACACCGGGGAGCTGTTTTTT.

The chain recombines TRBV13 with TRBJ2-1; TRBD1 matches at 7 bases. The CDR3 runs 16 residues. Germline CDR1 reads PRHDT; CDR2 reads FYEKMQ (reference sequence). The ends lost 5 bases at V and 4 bases at J; junction bases unmatched: 11. This CDR3 is CASSPPPPGQYNEQFF. CDR3 bases: TGTGCCAGCAGCCCTCCACCACCGGGACAGTACAATGAGCAGTTCTTC.

This clonotype was observed a handful of times. The chain couples TRBV29-1 to TRBJ1-1, with D tentatively TRBD1 (5 bases). This CDR3 comprises 11 residues. V lost 3 bases and J lost 6, with 8 bases in between. Germline CDR1 and CDR2: SQVTM and ANQGSEA. This chain's CDR3 is CSVDEGPEAFF. The CDR3 region has the DNA TGCAGCGTTGATGAGGGGCCTGAAGCTTTCTTT.

The J gene is TRBJ1-1, the V gene TRBV29-1, with D unresolved. The germline gives CDR1 SQVTM, CDR2 ANQGSEA. The CDR3 is 15 residues long. V lost 4 bases and J 5 bases, leaving 20 bases between the germline ends. The CDR3 DNA sequence: TGCAGCGTTGGAGGGATGGGTCTTCCTGGGACTGAAGCTTTCTTT. Its protein is CSVGGMGLPGTEAFF.

The chain employs TRBV5-4 and TRBJ1-1; D is unresolved. Germline CDR1 and CDR2: SGHNT and YYREEE (reference sequence). CDR3 length: 14 residues. V was cut by 1 base and J by 4 bases, with 11 bases left in between. DNA for the CDR3: TGTGCCAGCAGCTTGTCCGGGGTTGGCACTGAAGCTTTCTTT. It codes for CASSLSGVGTEAFF.

This chain joins TRBV28 and TRBJ1-1; 7 positions agree with TRBD1. Trimming removed 4 bases from V and 0 bases from J; junction bases left unmatched: 8. This CDR3 comprises 16 residues. Germline V gives CDR1 MDHEN, CDR2 SYDVKM. CDR3 sequence reads: CASSSRGVTMNTEAFF. For the CDR3, the DNA is TGTGCCAGCAGTTCCAGGGGGGTAACCATGAACACTGAAGCTTTCTTT.

This sequence joins TRBV19 and TRBJ1-1; D gene ambiguous. Between the trimmed V and J ends, which lost 5 bases and 7 bases, there was a span of 14 bases. Germline V lookup: CDR1 LNHDA, CDR2 SQIVND (reference sequence). The CDR3 consists of 13 residues. DNA for the CDR3: TGTGCCAGTAGTGACATATTCGGGAGTGAAGCTTTCTTT. Translated: CASSDIFGSEAFF.

The CDR3 DNA follows: TGTGCCAGCAAGGGAGGTTCTGGCTACACCTTC. This encodes CASKGGSGYTF. The rearrangement links TRBV7-8 to TRBJ1-2, with D hard to call. V was clipped by 7 bases and J by 7 bases, with 10 bases between them. The CDR3 covers 11 residues. The germline gives CDR1 SGHVS, CDR2 FQNEAQ.

The chain uses TRBV29-1 and TRBJ2-2; D possibly matches TRBD1 or TRBD2 (5 bases each). The CDR3 is 12 residues long. V gave up 5 bases and J gave up 6 bases, with 10 bases separating them. Per germline, CDR1 SQVTM and CDR2 ANQGSEA. The CDR3 protein is CSVSRDAGELFF. The CDR3 DNA sequence: TGCAGCGTTTCCCGGGACGCCGGGGAGCTGTTTTTT.

V and J are TRBV6-5 and TRBJ1-1; D not certain. The V gene lost 4 bases and the J gene lost 2 bases, with 5 bases spanning the gap. The CDR3 has 12 amino acids. The germline CDR1 and CDR2 sequences are MNHEY and SVGAGI. The CDR3: CASSSFNTEAFF. The CDR3 nucleotides are TGTGCCAGCAGTTCCTTTAACACTGAAGCTTTCTTT.

The chain links TRBV27 to TRBJ1-5; D not resolved. The V gene lost 3 bases and the J gene lost 6 bases, with 9 bases spanning the gap. Germline values: CDR1 MNHEY, CDR2 SMNVEV (reference sequence). The CDR3 is 13 residues long. The CDR3 loop is CASSLGRAQPQHF. The CDR3 coding sequence is TGTGCCAGCAGTTTGGGAAGGGCTCAGCCCCAGCATTTT.

This chain connects TRBV20-1 to TRBJ2-7; 9 bases fit TRBD2. With V trimmed by 0 bases and J by 0 bases, 3 bases remained unmatched. Germline loops: CDR1 DFQATT, CDR2 SNEGSKA (reference sequence). The CDR3 contains 15 residues. CDR3 in DNA: TGCAGTGCTAGAGACAAGACTAGCGGCTCCTACGAGCAGTACTTC. Encoded protein: CSARDKTSGSYEQYF.